The present entry profiles one TCR beta chain with its context. The source of the sample is a study of breast tumors, draining lymph nodes, adjacent tissues. Each CDR3 protein gets one entry after TCRdb re-called the multiplex PCR reads with MiXCR. The table includes about 110,000 distinct CDR3 sequences, under 40% detected once. Samples came from axillary lymph nodes draining the breast cancer. Looked up from germline, CDR1 is WSHSY and CDR2 is SAAADI. After removal of 8 bases from V and 0 bases from J, the junction contained 12 bases not matched to a gene. This CDR3 comprises 16 residues. The V call is TRBV10-2, the J call TRBJ1-2; TRBD1 aligns across 7 bases. This clonotype originated in a female donor with breast cancer. Some clones in this sample may be carry-over from other donors' samples. Sequenced material: axillary lymph node tissue. The CDR3 coding sequence is TGCGCCAGCCTAAAGGACAGGTGGCTATCTAACTATGGCTACACCTTC. Its protein is CASLKDRWLSNYGYTF.